The clone carrying this T cell receptor (beta chain) has just a few counts. What it recognizes is unknown. The data belong to a study of regulatory T cells in long-lasting Graves disease. CDR3 regions were amplified by Arm-PCR using iRepertoire HTBI primers to build TCR beta libraries. TCRdb re-derived calls from the multiplex PCR reads in MiXCR, one entry per CDR3 protein. The table shows roughly 510,000 distinct CDR3 sequences, with around 15% occurring only once. Indicated time point: newly diagnosed GD, antithyroid drugs for less than 3 months. From PBMCs, RNA was extracted and then used to make the TCR library. The V gene lost 2 bases and the J gene lost 4 bases, with 8 bases spanning the gap. Germline-derived CDR1 and CDR2 are MGHRA and YSYEKL. CDR3 length: 14 amino acids. Study-wide results and caveats: Repertoires from persistent disease leaned toward TRBV28, TRBJ1-2 and TRBJ2-5.

This sample also belongs to another study, concerning T cells in Graves' hyperthyroidism and ophthalmopathy. According to that study: Clinical symptoms, serum thyroxine, TRAb, thyroid ultrasound and orbital computed tomography established diagnosis.

The rearrangement uses TRBV4-1 and TRBJ2-2; D is undetermined. Sequences were derived from peripheral blood mononuclear cells (PBMCs), sampled at new diagnosis, from a patient treated with antithyroid drugs. This TCR was sampled from a man aged 18 to 29 with Graves disease. The CDR3: CASSQLGSTGELFF. For the CDR3, the DNA is TGCGCCAGCAGCCAATTGGGTTCCACCGGGGAGCTGTTTTTT.